The T cell receptor (beta chain) described here comes from a study of response to subunit inactivated influenza vaccine. V dropped 5 bases and J dropped 3; count of bases not matched to a gene: 6. Germline V gene sequence: CDR1 DFQATT, CDR2 SNEGSKA (reference sequence). CDR3 length: 13 amino acids. A single record per CDR3 protein comes from TCRdb applying MiXCR to the RT-PCR reads. The table shows hundreds of thousands of distinct CDR3 sequences, with about 11% occurring only once. The same data also contributed to another study, on T cells expressing NK-cell markers. That work contributes: A 5'RACE template switching approach incorporating UMIs was used to make TCR beta cDNA. Beta-chain profiling covered CD3+CD56+NKG2C+, CD3+CD56+NKG2C- and CD3+CD56-NKG2C+ sorted subsets. HCMV seropositivity marked most of the eight sequenced donors; one was seronegative. A range of roughly 1.0-8% of CD8+ T cells consisted of dominant NKG2C+ clonotypes in about six donors.

The chain is built from TRBV20-1 and TRBJ2-7, with 8 bases that match TRBD1. The TCR was taken from a man between 45 and 60 years old who received an inactivated influenza vaccine. This material consisted of PBMCs from blood, taken on the day of vaccination. The CDR3 loop reads CSAPGQAIYEQYF. The CDR3 DNA reads as TGCAGTGCTCCGGGACAGGCGATCTACGAGCAGTACTTC.